A selection of T cell receptor beta chains follows, all from one sample in a study of blood T cell repertoires in COVID-19. Profiling relied on immunoSEQ multiplex PCR, and the TCRdb table lists in-frame clones only, not all of them. The sample records hundreds of thousands of clones, approximately 85% being singletons. Sequenced material: peripheral blood. The receptors here all came from a man aged 45 to 65 with active or convalescent COVID-19. Each CDR3 is given with its conserved first and last residue. D genes are given only for firm matches. Rows may omit the clone size; those that give it use once, few, many or a size class.

V	length	D	size	J	DNA	CDR3
TRBV25-1	13	-	-	TRBJ1-5	TGTGCCAGCAGGGCTACAGGGAACCAGCCCCAGCATTTT	CASRATGNQPQHF
TRBV2	15	-	-	TRBJ2-1	TGTGCCAGCAGTGAGGTCCAGCGGTCCTACAATGAGCAGTTCTTC	CASSEVQRSYNEQFF
TRBV4-1	14	-	-	TRBJ1-2	TGCGCCAGCAGCCAAGAGTATCGGGACTATGGCTACACCTTC	CASSQEYRDYGYTF
TRBV5-1	16	TRBD2	-	TRBJ2-3	TGCGCCAGCAGCTCCGGGACTAGCGGTGCCACAGATACGCAGTATTTT	CASSSGTSGATDTQYF
TRBV14	14	TRBD1	-	TRBJ1-2	TGTGCCAGCAGCCATATGACAGGGAGGTATGGCTACACCTTC	CASSHMTGRYGYTF
TRBV18	16	-	-	TRBJ2-2	TGTGCCAGCTCACCCTCAGGGCGAGGGAACACCGGGGAGCTGTTTTTT	CASSPSGRGNTGELFF
TRBV19	15	TRBD1	-	TRBJ1-5	TGTGCCAGTAGTCCCGACAGGGGGGGCAATCAGCCCCAGCATTTT	CASSPDRGGNQPQHF
TRBV7-3	17	-	-	TRBJ1-6	TGTGCCAGCAGCGGTAGACAGACCCACTCCTATAATTCACCCCTCCACTTT	CASSGRQTHSYNSPLHF
TRBV6-5	15	-	-	TRBJ2-6	TGTGCCAGCAGCCGGAGACAGGAGGAAGCCAACGTCCTGACTTTC	CASSRRQEEANVLTF
TRBV4-1	11	-	-	TRBJ1-5	TGCGCGGCGGGGGGCAATCAGCCCCAGCATTTT	CAAGGNQPQHF
TRBV5-1	14	TRBD1	-	TRBJ2-5	TGCGCCAGCAGCCGGACAGGGGTGGTGGAGACCCAGTACTTC	CASSRTGVVETQYF
TRBV20-1	11	-	few	TRBJ1-6	TGCAGTGCTAGAGCCTCGACAGGCATCCACTTT	CSARASTGIHF
TRBV6-5	13	TRBD1	-	TRBJ2-1	TGTGCCAGTGGGACAGGTGGATGGAATGAGCAGTTCTTC	CASGTGGWNEQFF
TRBV2	14	-	-	TRBJ1-2	TGTGCCAGCAGTCGAACTGGACAGAACTATGGCTACACCTTC	CASSRTGQNYGYTF
TRBV25-1	16	-	-	TRBJ1-2	TGTGCCAGCAGTGACCGGGGAGCACCGGGAGGCGAGGGCTACACCTTC	CASSDRGAPGGEGYTF
TRBV7-9	16	-	-	TRBJ2-3	TGTGCCAGCAGCTTAGGTGGCACATCTAGCACAGATACGCAGTATTTT	CASSLGGTSSTDTQYF
TRBV29-1	14	-	-	TRBJ1-1	TGCAGCGTTGTAAGGACACAGGCGCTCACTGAAGCTTTCTTT	CSVVRTQALTEAFF
TRBV29-1	13	-	-	TRBJ2-3	TGCAGCGTGACAACTCCAGGCACAGATACGCAGTATTTT	CSVTTPGTDTQYF
TRBV3-1/TRBV3-2	13	-	-	TRBJ1-5	TGTGCCAGTAGCAAGATGGGGGCTCAGCCCCAGCATTTT	CASSKMGAQPQHF
TRBV7-9	16	TRBD1	-	TRBJ2-4	TGTGCCAGCAGCTTTCCGGGACAGGGGGCCAAAAACATTCAGTACTTC	CASSFPGQGAKNIQYF
TRBV12-3/TRBV12-4	13	-	once	TRBJ1-2	TGTGCCAGCAGTTTCGAGCAAAACTATGGCTACACCTTC	CASSFEQNYGYTF
TRBV5-5	18	-	-	TRBJ1-1	TGTGCCAGCGCTAAAACCGTCCGGGACCAGGGGTATGGAACTGAAGCTTTCTTT	CASAKTVRDQGYGTEAFF
TRBV7-8	14	TRBD1	-	TRBJ2-7	TGTGCCAGCAGCTCAGGGACAGCGTCCTACGAGCAGTACTTC	CASSSGTASYEQYF
TRBV28	16	TRBD2	-	TRBJ2-7	TGTGCCAGTGGGCGAGGGACTAGCGGGCCTCCCTACGAGCAGTACTTC	CASGRGTSGPPYEQYF
TRBV6-5	11	-	-	TRBJ2-7	TGTGCCAGCAGGACAGCCAGCGAGCAGTACTTC	CASRTASEQYF
TRBV28	15	TRBD2	-	TRBJ2-3	TGTGCCAGCAGTCCAGCGGGAGCAGGGTCAGATACGCAGTATTTT	CASSPAGAGSDTQYF
TRBV19	14	-	-	TRBJ1-3	TGTGCCAGTAGTACCTTGGACAGCCGAAACACCATATATTTT	CASSTLDSRNTIYF
TRBV4-1	15	TRBD1	-	TRBJ1-5	TGCGCCAGCAGCCATTTCCGGGACAGTAATCAGCCCCAGCATTTT	CASSHFRDSNQPQHF
TRBV7-8	17	TRBD1	-	TRBJ1-2	TGTGCCAGCAGCACTCCCCCTTACCGGGACAGGGGCTATGGCTACACCTTC	CASSTPPYRDRGYGYTF
TRBV6-5	14	-	-	TRBJ2-1	TGTGCCAGCAAGCCCGGGAGCGGCCGCAATGAGCAGTTCTTC	CASKPGSGRNEQFF
TRBV3-1/TRBV3-2	16	TRBD2	few	TRBJ2-1	TGTGCCAGCAGCGGGACTAGCGGGAGGTCACTAAATGAGCAGTTCTTC	CASSGTSGRSLNEQFF
TRBV27	15	-	once	TRBJ2-7	TGTGCCAGCAGTACGCGACAGGAAGGGCGCTACGAGCAGTACTTC	CASSTRQEGRYEQYF
TRBV4-1	15	-	-	TRBJ2-7	TGCGCCAGCAGCCAAGACAGGCTTAGCTCCTACGAGCAGTACTTC	CASSQDRLSSYEQYF
TRBV4-3	16	TRBD2	-	TRBJ2-1	TGCGCCAGCAGCCAAGCTGGGGGAGGGCCGGGGTATGAGCAGTTCTTC	CASSQAGGGPGYEQFF
TRBV5-6	14	TRBD2	-	TRBJ2-1	TGTGCCAGCAGCCCGGGGAGGGCTACCAATGAGCAGTTCTTC	CASSPGRATNEQFF
TRBV2	14	-	-	TRBJ2-2	TGTGCCAGCAACATCGGAACGGGTGCCGGGGAGCTGTTTTTT	CASNIGTGAGELFF
TRBV18	13	-	-	TRBJ1-2	TGTGCCAGCTCAAAGGACAGTGTCTATGGCTACACCTTC	CASSKDSVYGYTF
TRBV28	12	-	-	TRBJ1-2	TGTGCCAGCAGTGGGGAGCCCGGGGGCTACACCTTC	CASSGEPGGYTF
TRBV12-5	18	TRBD1	-	TRBJ2-7	TGTGCTAGTGGTTTGCGAAGACAGGGACATTCCACTTCCTACGAGCAGTACTTC	CASGLRRQGHSTSYEQYF
TRBV18	14	-	once	TRBJ1-3	TGTGCCAGCTCACCCCAGATTTCTGGAAACACCATATATTTT	CASSPQISGNTIYF
TRBV6-4	16	-	-	TRBJ1-1	TGTGCCAGCAGTGACCCGTCGCCAGGGTGGTTAAATGAAGCTTTCTTT	CASSDPSPGWLNEAFF
TRBV5-1	12	-	-	TRBJ2-5	TGCGCCAGCAGCCCCACTCCAGAGACCCAGTACTTC	CASSPTPETQYF
TRBV19	17	TRBD1	-	TRBJ1-3	TGTGCCACCGCGGGACAGGGTGTAGGCCACTCTGGAAACACCATATATTTT	CATAGQGVGHSGNTIYF
TRBV20-1	15	TRBD1	-	TRBJ1-1	TGCAGTGCTAGTCGGGCCGGGACAGTGAACACTGAAGCTTTCTTT	CSASRAGTVNTEAFF